Listed here are 32 T cell receptor beta chains from one sample, sequenced in a study of shared clonotypes between healthy human individuals. Profiled with immunoSEQ multiplex PCR; TCRdb holds only in-frame clones, not every one. The repertoire holds under 2,500,000 clones, with 95% as singletons. The sequencing sample was made of naive CD4+ T cells sorted from blood. Subset of the sample: CD45RA+ positively selected. The source is a man aged 18-30 years in good health.

The rearrangement links TRBV11-2 to TRBJ2-2; no definite D call. V lost 1 base and J 3 bases, leaving 18 bases between the germline ends. Germline V gene data show CDR1 as SGHAT and CDR2 as FQNNGV. This CDR3 has 18 amino acids. Here the CDR3 reads CASSLGDLGQAYTGELFF. The CDR3 DNA follows: TGTGCCAGCAGCTTAGGGGATTTAGGCCAGGCGTACACCGGGGAGCTGTTTTTT. Variable domain in full (rest from reference TRBV11-2 and TRBJ2-2): EAGVAQSPRYKIIEKRQSVAFWCNPISGHATLYWYQQILGQGPKLLIQFQNNGVVDDSQLPKDRFSAERLKGVDSTLKIQPAKLEDSAVYLCASSLGDLGQAYTGELFFGEGSRLTVL.

The rearrangement links TRBV5-4 to TRBJ2-3; TRBD2 matches at 10 bases. The V gene's germline CDR1 is SGHNT and CDR2 YYREEE (reference sequence). The V segment lost 4 bases and the J segment 0 bases; nucleotides outside the gene matches: 11. This CDR3 has 18 residues. Here the CDR3 reads CASSLEGLATSSTDTQYF. CDR3 sequence (DNA): TGTGCCAGCAGCCTGGAGGGACTAGCGACTTCTAGCACAGATACGCAGTATTTT.

The rearrangement uses TRBV7-2 and TRBJ1-3; D perhaps matches TRBD1 (6 bases). V lost 5 bases to trimming and J lost 3 bases, with 14 bases between them. Germline V lookup: CDR1 SGHTA, CDR2 FQGNSA. This CDR3 is 15 amino acids long. The CDR3 DNA is TGTGCCAGCAGCCAGGGGCTTGAGTATGGAAACACCATATATTTT. This gives the protein CASSQGLEYGNTIYF.

Turning to this clone: Other nucleotide sequences from this sample produce the same CDR3. DNA of the CDR3: TGCGCCAGCAGCTTAAGACCTAGCGGGGGCACAGATACGCAGTATTTT. As protein: CASSLRPSGGTDTQYF. The chain has TRBV5-1 and TRBJ2-3; 9 bases fit TRBD2. Germline V gene sequence: CDR1 SGHRS, CDR2 YFSETQ. The CDR3 contains 16 residues. The V and J ends lost 2 bases and 1 base, in that order; junction bases with no gene match: 5.

The V call is TRBV19, the J call TRBJ2-3; D perhaps matches TRBD2 (6 bases). The CDR3 extends over 13 amino acids. In germline, CDR1 is LNHDA, CDR2 SQIVND (reference sequence). V lost 7 bases and J lost 3, with 11 bases in between. Here the CDR3 DNA reads TGTGCCAGTATCCTTAGCGGAACAGATACGCAGTATTTT. Translating it yields CASILSGTDTQYF.

This chain connects TRBV6-5 to TRBJ2-7, with D possibly called TRBD1 or TRBD2 (6 bases each). V lost 2 bases and J 4 bases, leaving 12 bases between the germline ends. This CDR3 is 14 amino acids long. Germline values: CDR1 MNHEY, CDR2 SVGAGI. CDR3 in amino acids: CASSYGGLGYEQYF. CDR3 nucleotide sequence: TGTGCCAGCAGTTACGGGGGGCTAGGGTACGAGCAGTACTTC.

The chain employs TRBV10-3 and TRBJ1-2; 7 bases align to TRBD1. Germline values: CDR1 ENHRY, CDR2 SYGVKD. The CDR3 contains 14 residues. V lost 5 bases to trimming and J lost 6 bases; unmatched junction nucleotides: 9. The CDR3 region has the DNA TGTGCCATCAGTACCGGGACAGAATTTAATGGCTACACCTTC. Residues: CAISTGTEFNGYTF.

A word on this clone: This sample includes further DNA sequences coding for the same CDR3. The V gene is TRBV7-8, the J gene TRBJ2-5, with D tentatively TRBD2 (5 bases). The CDR3 loop spans 14 amino acids. Trimming shortened V by 5 bases and J by 2 bases, and 12 bases separated the two germline ends. Germline V gene data show CDR1 as SGHVS and CDR2 as FQNEAQ. The CDR3 DNA follows: TGTGCCAGCAGCCCCCGGACTGGACAAGAGACCCAGTACTTC. Protein: CASSPRTGQETQYF.

In regard to this clone: The same CDR3 arises from other DNA sequences in this sample as well. The genes are TRBV5-1 and TRBJ1-4; the D is unclear. This CDR3 spans 14 amino acids. Between the trimmed V and J ends, which lost 0 bases and 4 bases, there was a span of 7 bases. The germline CDR1 and CDR2 sequences are SGHRS and YFSETQ. In DNA form, the CDR3 reads TGCGCCAGCAGCTTGGGGGCAAGTAATGAAAAACTGTTTTTT. Translation: CASSLGASNEKLFF.

The rearrangement uses TRBV5-4 and TRBJ2-3, with 8 bases lining up with TRBD1. V lost 5 bases, J lost 4 bases, and 6 bases stayed unmatched. CDR1 SGHNT and CDR2 YYREEE come from the germline V gene (reference sequence). The CDR3 is made up of 14 amino acids. The CDR3 nucleotides are TGTGCCAGCAGGGCCGGGACAGGTGCAGATACGCAGTATTTT. Its protein is CASRAGTGADTQYF. Filled out from reference TRBV5-4 and TRBJ2-3, the complete variable domain reads ETGVTQSPTHLIKTRGQQVTLRCSSQSGHNTVSWYQQALGQGPQFIFQYYREEENGRGNFPPRFSGLQFPNYSSELNVNALELDDSALYLCASRAGTGADTQYFGPGTRLTVL.

The chain carries TRBV5-1 and TRBJ1-5, with TRBD1 identical over 8 bases. After removal of 0 bases from V and 7 bases from J, the junction contained 6 bases not matched to a gene. The CDR3 loop spans 15 amino acids. Germline V gives CDR1 SGHRS, CDR2 YFSETQ. CDR3 coding DNA: TGCGCCAGCAGCTTGGGGTCAGGGGGCGGGCAGCCCCAGCATTTT. Translation: CASSLGSGGGQPQHF.

This chain connects TRBV11-2 to TRBJ2-5; either TRBD1 or TRBD2 may fit D (7 bases each). This CDR3 has 16 amino acids. V lost 5 bases and J 2 bases, leaving 18 bases between the germline ends. Germline loops: CDR1 SGHAT, CDR2 FQNNGV. The CDR3 loop is CASSAGSGGGQETQYF. As DNA, the CDR3 is TGTGCCAGCAGCGCCGGCTCAGGGGGAGGGCAAGAGACCCAGTACTTC.

The CDR3 loop is CASSQGLNYEQYF. DNA for the CDR3: TGTGCCAGCAGCCAGGGACTAAACTACGAGCAGTACTTC. This chain joins TRBV6-5 and TRBJ2-7, with 7 nucleotides matching TRBD2. The V gene end was trimmed by 6 bases and the J gene end by 3 bases; junction bases not matched to a gene: 5. The CDR3 contains 13 residues. Germline V gene sequence: CDR1 MNHEY, CDR2 SVGAGI.

The V gene is TRBV15, the J gene TRBJ2-3; 8 bases agree with TRBD2. The germline CDR1 and CDR2 sequences are LNHNV and YYDKDF (reference sequence). With 4 bases clipped from V and 1 base from J, the junction kept 4 bases outside the gene matches. The CDR3 length is 15 residues. Written as DNA, the CDR3 is TGTGCCACCAGCAACGGGGGGGTTGGCACAGATACGCAGTATTTT. As protein: CATSNGGVGTDTQYF. The whole variable domain, remainder taken from reference TRBV15 and TRBJ2-3, is DAMVIQNPRYQVTQFGKPVTLSCSQTLNHNVMYWYQQKSSQAPKLLFHYYDKDFNNEADTPDNFQSRRPNTSFCFLDIRSPGLGDTAMYLCATSNGGVGTDTQYFGPGTRLTVL.

The chain links TRBV5-4 to TRBJ2-5; 9 bases agree with TRBD2. Germline CDR1 SGHNT, CDR2 YYREEE (reference sequence). The CDR3 loop spans 16 amino acids. The trim removed 4 bases at V and 2 bases at J, leaving 9 bases unmatched. In nucleotides, the CDR3 is TGTGCCAGCAGCCTTGAGAGACTAGCGGTACAAGAGACCCAGTACTTC. It encodes CASSLERLAVQETQYF.

This rearrangement joins TRBV27 to TRBJ2-1; 7 nucleotides agree with TRBD2. V lost 8 bases to trimming and J lost 9 bases; unmatched junction nucleotides: 13. There are 14 residues in the CDR3. Germline loops: CDR1 MNHEY, CDR2 SMNVEV (reference sequence). The CDR3 DNA follows: TGTGCCAGCTCGGCTAGCGGAGCCCTCTCTGAGCAGTTCTTC. Its translation is CASSASGALSEQFF.

The CDR3 DNA reads as TGTGCCGCCTCCCGGGCCTACGGAGCTAACTATGGCTACACCTTC. Residues: CAASRAYGANYGYTF. The chain is built from TRBV19 and TRBJ1-2; unclear D gene. With 11 bases removed from V and 0 bases from J, the gap between germline ends came to 19 bases. The germline V gene has CDR1 LNHDA and CDR2 SQIVND (reference sequence). The CDR3 sequence is 15 residues long.

The gene calls are TRBV27 and TRBJ1-2; D remains unclear. The CDR3 is 15 residues long. The germline CDR1 and CDR2 sequences are MNHEY and SMNVEV (reference sequence). V was cut by 5 bases and J by 4 bases, with 17 bases left in between. The CDR3 sequence is CASSPSWELLYGYTF. The CDR3 DNA sequence: TGTGCCAGCAGTCCGTCTTGGGAGTTGCTCTATGGCTACACCTTC.

The chain links TRBV6-4 to TRBJ1-1; D is ambiguous. The V end was cut by 6 bases, the J end by 4 bases, with 12 bases between. This CDR3 has 13 amino acids. Germline CDR1 is MRHNA and CDR2 is SNTAGT. CDR3 amino acids: CASRILRRTEAFF. The CDR3 DNA reads as TGTGCCAGCAGGATTCTGCGACGCACTGAAGCTTTCTTT.

V gene TRBV10-1 combines with J gene TRBJ1-1; D not resolved. The CDR3 runs 14 residues. Germline V gives CDR1 WNHNN, CDR2 SYGVQD (reference sequence). The V and J ends lost 5 bases and 0 bases respectively, with 10 bases between them. CDR3 sequence (DNA): TGCGCCAGCAGTACGACTTCGATGAACACTGAAGCTTTCTTT. Translated, it gives CASSTTSMNTEAFF.

This chain connects TRBV11-1 to TRBJ1-1; a weak D match, TRBD1 (6 bases). CDR3 length: 14 amino acids. CDR1 SGHAT and CDR2 FQDESV come from the germline V gene (reference sequence). With 1 base removed from V and 1 base from J, the gap between germline ends came to 7 bases. The CDR3 loop reads CASSLGGRNTEAFF. The CDR3 nucleotides are TGTGCCAGCAGCTTAGGGGGGCGGAACACTGAAGCTTTCTTT.

The chain uses TRBV7-2 and TRBJ2-4; no clear D gene. V was shortened by 2 bases and J by 6 bases, with 14 bases between the two germline ends. The CDR3 contains 15 residues. Germline CDR1 SGHTA, CDR2 FQGNSA. The DNA for the CDR3 is TGTGCCAGCAGCTTATTCACGGAAGCTGGAAACATTCAGTACTTC. Amino acid sequence: CASSLFTEAGNIQYF.

V usage is TRBV27 and J usage is TRBJ1-5; perhaps TRBD1 as D (6 bases). The CDR3 is 13 residues long. V was pared by 5 bases and J by 4 bases, with 9 bases between. Germline lookup yields CDR1 MNHEY and CDR2 SMNVEV (reference sequence). The CDR3 region is CASSPDRNQPQHF. DNA for the CDR3: TGTGCCAGCAGTCCGGACAGAAATCAGCCCCAGCATTTT.

The table lists this clone with a count of one. The chain carries TRBV28 and TRBJ1-1; the D is unclear. Germline V CDR1 and CDR2: MDHEN, SYDVKM. The CDR3 loop spans 13 amino acids. Trimming shortened V by 6 bases and J by 1 base, and 9 bases separated the two germline ends. This CDR3 is CASSAASNTEAFF. CDR3 nucleotide sequence: TGTGCCAGCAGCGCGGCTTCGAACACTGAAGCTTTCTTT.

The chain carries TRBV25-1 and TRBJ1-2; 7 nucleotides line up with TRBD1. The CDR3 consists of 12 residues. Trimming took 6 bases from V and 4 from J; bases not matched to a gene: 2. Germline lookup yields CDR1 MGHDK and CDR2 SYGVNS. CDR3 region: CASRTGPYGYTF. The CDR3 DNA sequence: TGTGCCAGCAGGACAGGGCCCTATGGCTACACCTTC.

The genes are TRBV28 and TRBJ2-5, with 8 positions matching TRBD2. The ends lost 4 bases at V and 0 bases at J; junction bases unmatched: 7. Looked up from germline, CDR1 is MDHEN and CDR2 is SYDVKM. CDR3 length: 16 amino acids. CDR3 residues: CASSSGVAGNQETQYF. The CDR3 coding sequence is TGTGCCAGCAGTTCGGGGGTAGCGGGAAACCAAGAGACCCAGTACTTC.

This clone appeared a single time. This chain connects TRBV28 to TRBJ1-4; D remains ambiguous. The CDR3 totals 12 residues. The V and J ends lost 9 bases and 4 bases respectively, with 9 bases between them. Germline V gives CDR1 MDHEN, CDR2 SYDVKM. CDR3 protein: CASRSVNEKLFF. The CDR3 coding sequence is TGTGCCAGTCGGTCCGTTAATGAAAAACTGTTTTTT.

The rearrangement uses TRBV6-1 and TRBJ2-7, with 9 positions matching TRBD2. Germline CDR1 and CDR2: MNHNS and SASEGT. With V trimmed by 2 bases and J by 7 bases, 18 bases remained unmatched. CDR3 length equals 18 residues. The CDR3 spells CASSELVRGGLGMSEQYF. The CDR3 coding sequence is TGTGCCAGCAGTGAATTGGTGCGGGGGGGCCTAGGTATGAGTGAGCAGTACTTC.

This rearrangement joins TRBV18 to TRBJ2-7; a possible D gene is TRBD1 (5 bases). The germline V and J ends were trimmed by 3 bases and 2 bases, with 11 bases remaining between them. CDR3 length: 14 residues. Germline CDR1 is KGHSH and CDR2 is LQKENI. The CDR3 sequence is CASSPRETAYEQYF. CDR3 nucleotide sequence: TGTGCCAGCTCACCCCGAGAGACAGCCTACGAGCAGTACTTC.

This chain uses TRBV6-1 with TRBJ1-1; D is unclear. Germline CDR1 is MNHNS and CDR2 is SASEGT. The CDR3 covers 16 residues. The V end was cut by 4 bases, the J end by 0 bases, with 15 bases between. In DNA form, the CDR3 reads TGTGCCAGCAGTGTTCCGGGCCGAAGCGTGAACACTGAAGCTTTCTTT. Protein: CASSVPGRSVNTEAFF.

This clone was detected only once. The CDR3 DNA reads TGTGCCAGCAGCTTAGGATGGGCCGGGGCGGGTCAGCCCCAGCATTTT. This gives the protein CASSLGWAGAGQPQHF. This chain connects TRBV7-6 to TRBJ1-5; TRBD1 is a possible D gene (5 bases). V was clipped by 1 base and J by 6 bases, with 16 bases between them. Germline V CDR1 and CDR2: SGHVS, FNYEAQ. The CDR3 contains 16 residues.

The count of this clone is one. This chain uses TRBV5-1 with TRBJ2-7; 8 bases are a match to TRBD1. Unmatched junction bases numbered 12, after V lost 4 bases and J lost 3 bases. The CDR3 loop spans 16 amino acids. Germline-derived CDR1 and CDR2 are SGHRS and YFSETQ. The CDR3 here is CASSPARTGSDYEQYF. As DNA, the CDR3 is TGCGCCAGCAGCCCAGCCCGGACAGGGTCCGACTACGAGCAGTACTTC.